These T cell receptor beta chains were read from a single sample in a study of long-term antiretroviral therapy in people with HIV. Some clones are missing from TCRdb's copy, which holds only in-frame ones; the method was immunoSEQ multiplex PCR. The sample gives fewer than 30,000 clones, around 80% of which show up once; 8% to 10% is in the top ten. Sample: unsorted PBMCs, taken 2.8 years after starting antiretroviral therapy. The receptors were gathered from a man aged 30-40 years with HIV. Each CDR3 is given with its conserved first and last residue. A D gene is named only where the DNA matches it firmly. Size tells how often a clone was seen (once, few, many) or the class of an expanded clone, and some rows leave it out.

j_call	v_call	clone_size	d_call	cdr3_nt	cdr3_aa
TRBJ2-1	TRBV15	NA	TRBD1	TGTGCCACCAGCACCGGCCCGACAGGGAACAATGAGCAGTTCTTC	CATSTGPTGNNEQFF
TRBJ2-7	TRBV11-1	NA	TRBD2	TGTGCCAGCAGCTCCCTTCGCGGGAGCTCCTACGAGCAGTACTTC	CASSSLRGSSYEQYF
TRBJ1-1	TRBV9	few	NA	TGTGCCAGCAGCCTTACAGCGAACACTGAAGCTTTCTTT	CASSLTANTEAFF
TRBJ1-1	TRBV5-4	NA	NA	TGTGCCAGCAGCTTGGAGGCAGGGTGGGAAGCTTTCTTT	CASSLEAGWEAFF
TRBJ2-7	TRBV7-2	NA	NA	TGTGCCAGCAGCCCCCGACCGACGTACGAGCAGTACTTC	CASSPRPTYEQYF
TRBJ1-5	TRBV27	NA	NA	TGTGCCAGCAGGCGGGCTGGGAGCAATCAGCCCCAGCATTTT	CASRRAGSNQPQHF
TRBJ2-1	TRBV5-4	NA	TRBD1	TGTGCCAGCAGCTTGGAAAGCAGGGGGCTGGATGAGCAGTTCTTC	CASSLESRGLDEQFF
TRBJ2-3	TRBV7-2	once	TRBD2	TGTGCCAGCAGCTCGAGCGGGAGAATCACAGATACGCAGTATTTT	CASSSSGRITDTQYF
TRBJ2-7	TRBV30	NA	TRBD1	TGTGCCTGGGCAGGACAGGGCCACGAGCAGTACTTC	CAWAGQGHEQYF
TRBJ2-7	TRBV2	NA	NA	TGTGCCAGCACCCCGGGTACCGGGATGAGGTACGAGCAGTACTTC	CASTPGTGMRYEQYF
TRBJ2-4	TRBV19	NA	TRBD1	TGTGCCAGTAGTATAGTGGGGACAGGGACTATTCAGTACTTC	CASSIVGTGTIQYF
TRBJ1-2	TRBV4-3	NA	NA	TGCGCCAGCAGCTTAGGGGACGGATTAAACCTGTATGGCTACACCTTC	CASSLGDGLNLYGYTF
TRBJ2-7	TRBV30	NA	TRBD2	TGTGCCTGGAGTGCAGGACTAGCGGGAGCTGAGCAGTACTTC	CAWSAGLAGAEQYF
TRBJ2-7	TRBV21-1	once	NA	TGTGCCAGCAGCAAAGTCCCTTCAGGTAACTCCTACGAGCAGTACTTC	CASSKVPSGNSYEQYF
TRBJ2-7	TRBV5-1	NA	TRBD1	TGCGCCAGCAGCCAGGGACAGCTAGCCTACGAGCAGTACTTC	CASSQGQLAYEQYF
TRBJ1-5	TRBV19	few	TRBD1	TGTGCCAGTAAGCAGGGGGAACGCAATCAGCCCCAGCATTTT	CASKQGERNQPQHF
TRBJ1-1	TRBV5-4	NA	NA	TGTGCCAGCAGCTTGGAAATCCTCACTGAAGCTTTCTTT	CASSLEILTEAFF
TRBJ2-1	TRBV7-6	NA	TRBD2	TGTGCCAGCAGCCCGACTAGCGGGAGGGAGGCTGAGCAGTTCTTC	CASSPTSGREAEQFF
TRBJ2-7	TRBV29-1	NA	NA	TGCAGCGTGGCACAAACCGGGATTTTCTACGAGCAGTACTTC	CSVAQTGIFYEQYF
TRBJ2-4	TRBV7-9	NA	TRBD2	TGTGCCAGCAGCGATAGACTAGCGGGAGGGCCCAAAAACATTCAGTACTTC	CASSDRLAGGPKNIQYF
TRBJ2-2	TRBV2	few	NA	TGTGCCAGCCGATTAGATTTGAACACCGGGGAGCTGTTTTTT	CASRLDLNTGELFF
TRBJ2-2	TRBV7-2	NA	TRBD2	TGTGCCAGCAGCCAGCGGGGGGGCGTCGGGGAGCTGTTTTTT	CASSQRGGVGELFF
TRBJ2-1	TRBV7-2	NA	TRBD1	TGTGCCAGCAGCCGGACAGGGGGTGAGCAGTTCTTC	CASSRTGGEQFF
TRBJ1-2	TRBV7-3	NA	NA	TGTGCCAGCAGCTTACCGAGGGGTAGGACCCGATCTGGGTTAGGGTATGGCTACACCTTC	CASSLPRGRTRSGLGYGYTF
TRBJ1-5	TRBV18	NA	NA	TGTGCCAGCTCACCAGGGGGGATTCTTCAGCCCCAGCATTTT	CASSPGGILQPQHF
TRBJ1-1	TRBV6-6	NA	NA	TGTGCCAGCAGCTCGAAGGGGGGGAACACTGAAGCTTTCTTT	CASSSKGGNTEAFF
TRBJ1-1	TRBV7-8	NA	NA	TGTGCCAGCAGCTTCGATACCTCTGGCACTGAAGCTTTCTTT	CASSFDTSGTEAFF
TRBJ1-4	TRBV28	NA	NA	TGTGCCAGCAGTTTTCAGGGTCCAACTAATGAAAAACTGTTTTTT	CASSFQGPTNEKLFF
TRBJ1-2	TRBV9	NA	NA	TGTGCCAGCAGCGTAGGCGGGGCAGGTGACTATGGCTACACCTTC	CASSVGGAGDYGYTF
TRBJ2-1	TRBV28	NA	NA	TGTGCCAGCAGTGCCGGCCAGGGGGGAAGCTCCTACAATGAGCAGTTCTTC	CASSAGQGGSSYNEQFF
TRBJ2-7	TRBV5-5	NA	TRBD1	TGTGCCAGCAGCACCGGACAGGGGGTGGGGTACGAGCAGTACTTC	CASSTGQGVGYEQYF
TRBJ2-7	TRBV5-4	once	TRBD1	TGTGCCAGCAGCCCTTCCCCGGGACAGCTTTACGAGCAGTACTTC	CASSPSPGQLYEQYF
TRBJ2-3	TRBV5-4	NA	TRBD2	TGTGCCAGCAACCCATTTAGCGGGAGGAGCACAGATACGCAGTATTTT	CASNPFSGRSTDTQYF
TRBJ1-6	TRBV28	NA	NA	TGTGCCAGCAGTTTGGCCATACCTAGAAATAATTCACCCCTCCACTTT	CASSLAIPRNNSPLHF
TRBJ2-2	TRBV14	NA	NA	TGTGCCAGCAGCCCGGGGTGGGCTTCCGGGGAGCTGTTTTTT	CASSPGWASGELFF
TRBJ2-7	TRBV4-2	NA	NA	TGTGCCAGCAGCCAAGGCCCGGGAGTATTGGACTACGAGCAGTACTTC	CASSQGPGVLDYEQYF
TRBJ2-3	TRBV27	once	NA	TGTGCCAGCAGTTTACTAGGGGCGCGAACAGATACGCAGTATTTT	CASSLLGARTDTQYF
TRBJ2-5	TRBV7-9	NA	NA	TGTGCCAGCAGCTCAACCCCCCGAGCTGGGCTAAAAGAGACCCAGTACTTC	CASSSTPRAGLKETQYF
TRBJ2-3	TRBV7-9	NA	NA	TGTGCCAGCAGAGCTAGCCTCGGGACTTCCGTCGAAGATACGCAGTATTTT	CASRASLGTSVEDTQYF
TRBJ2-7	TRBV9	NA	NA	TGTGCCAGCAGCCCGTTTGATGCCGCCTACGAGCAGTACTTC	CASSPFDAAYEQYF
TRBJ2-5	TRBV7-9	NA	NA	TGTGCCAGCAGCCAAGATGGCAAGCACCCTTTGGAGACCCAGTACTTC	CASSQDGKHPLETQYF
TRBJ2-2	TRBV11-2	few	NA	TGTGCCAGCAGGTCCCTCAGGGGTCGTCGGAGCGGGGAGCTGTTTTTT	CASRSLRGRRSGELFF
TRBJ2-7	TRBV7-9	NA	NA	TGTGCCAGCAGCCTGAGCTATTACGAGCAGTACTTC	CASSLSYYEQYF
TRBJ2-7	TRBV5-1	few	NA	TGCGCCAGCAGCTCGGGACGGACCTACGAGCAGTACTTC	CASSSGRTYEQYF
TRBJ2-7	TRBV6-6	NA	TRBD2	TGTGCCAGCAGTGACCTAGGGCTAGCGGGTAACGAGCAGTACTTC	CASSDLGLAGNEQYF
TRBJ2-3	TRBV18	NA	NA	TGTGCCAGCTCACCACAGGGGTCCCCAAGGGATACGCAGTATTTT	CASSPQGSPRDTQYF
TRBJ2-1	TRBV6-5	NA	NA	TGTGCCAGCAGTTCGACAGTCTACAATGAGCAGTTCTTC	CASSSTVYNEQFF
TRBJ2-7	TRBV12-5	NA	NA	TGTGCTAGTGGTTTGGTAGCATCGGCGGGTGCCTACGAGCAGTACTTC	CASGLVASAGAYEQYF
TRBJ1-2	TRBV27	once	NA	TGTGCCAGCAGTTTCGCGCAGGGGATTAACTATGGCTACACCTTC	CASSFAQGINYGYTF
TRBJ1-5	TRBV6-1	NA	NA	TGTGCCAGCAGTTGGGGGCGGGGAGGCAATCAGCCCCAGCATTTT	CASSWGRGGNQPQHF